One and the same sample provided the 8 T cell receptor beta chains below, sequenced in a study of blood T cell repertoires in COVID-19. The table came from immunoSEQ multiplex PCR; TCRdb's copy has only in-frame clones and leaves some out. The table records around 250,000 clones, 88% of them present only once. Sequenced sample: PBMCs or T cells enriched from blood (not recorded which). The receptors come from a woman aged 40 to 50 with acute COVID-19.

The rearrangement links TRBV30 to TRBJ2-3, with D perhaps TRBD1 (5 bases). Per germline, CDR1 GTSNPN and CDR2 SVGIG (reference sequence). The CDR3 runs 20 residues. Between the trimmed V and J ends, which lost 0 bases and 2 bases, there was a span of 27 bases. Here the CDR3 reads CAWSVGYRSQTGEYTDTQYF. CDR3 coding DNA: TGTGCCTGGAGTGTAGGGTACAGGTCCCAGACTGGGGAATACACAGATACGCAGTATTTT.

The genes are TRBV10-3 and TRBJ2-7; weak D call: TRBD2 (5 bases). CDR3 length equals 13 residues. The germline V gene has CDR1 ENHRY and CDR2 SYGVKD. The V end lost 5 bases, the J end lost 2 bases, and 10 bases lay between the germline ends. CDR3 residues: CAISTTGTYEQYF. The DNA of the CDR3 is TGTGCCATCAGTACAACCGGGACCTACGAGCAGTACTTC.

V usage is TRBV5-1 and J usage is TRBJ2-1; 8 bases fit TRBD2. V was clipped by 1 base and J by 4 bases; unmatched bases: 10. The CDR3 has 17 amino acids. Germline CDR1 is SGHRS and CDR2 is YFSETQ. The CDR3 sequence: CASSLWPATSAYNEQFF. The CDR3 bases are TGCGCCAGCAGCTTGTGGCCCGCGACTAGCGCATACAATGAGCAGTTCTTC. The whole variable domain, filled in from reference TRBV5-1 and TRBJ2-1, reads KAGVTQTPRYLIKTRGQQVTLSCSPISGHRSVSWYQQTPGQGLQFLFEYFSETQRNKGNFPGRFSGRQFSNSRSEMNVSTLELGDSALYLCASSLWPATSAYNEQFFGPGTRLTVL.

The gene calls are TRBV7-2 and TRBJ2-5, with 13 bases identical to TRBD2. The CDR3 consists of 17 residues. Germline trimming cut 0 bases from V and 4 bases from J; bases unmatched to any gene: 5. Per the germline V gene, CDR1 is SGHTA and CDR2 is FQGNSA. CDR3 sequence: CASSLAGTSGTLETQYF. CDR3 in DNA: TGTGCCAGCAGCTTAGCTGGGACTAGCGGGACACTAGAGACCCAGTACTTC. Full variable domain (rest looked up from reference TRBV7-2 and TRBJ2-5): GAGVSQSPSNKVTEKGKDVELRCDPISGHTALYWYRQSLGQGLEFLIYFQGNSAPDKSGLPSDRFSAERTGGSVSTLTIQRTQQEDSAVYLCASSLAGTSGTLETQYFGPGTRLLVL.

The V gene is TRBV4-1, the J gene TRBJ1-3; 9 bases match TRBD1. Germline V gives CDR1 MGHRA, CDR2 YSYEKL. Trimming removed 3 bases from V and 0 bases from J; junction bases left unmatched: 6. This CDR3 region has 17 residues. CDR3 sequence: CASSHLTGGSSGNTIYF. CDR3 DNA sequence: TGCGCCAGCAGCCATCTGACAGGGGGAAGCTCTGGAAACACCATATATTTT.

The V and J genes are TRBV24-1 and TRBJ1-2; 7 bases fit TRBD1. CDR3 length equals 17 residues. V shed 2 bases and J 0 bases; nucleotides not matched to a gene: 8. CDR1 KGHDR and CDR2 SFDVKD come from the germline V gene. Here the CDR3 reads CATSDSVGQPPNYGYTF. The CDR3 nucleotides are TGTGCCACCAGTGATTCTGTGGGACAGCCACCTAACTATGGCTACACCTTC.

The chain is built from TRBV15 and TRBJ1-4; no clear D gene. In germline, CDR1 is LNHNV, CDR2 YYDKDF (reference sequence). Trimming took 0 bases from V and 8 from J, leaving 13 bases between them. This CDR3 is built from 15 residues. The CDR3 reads CATSRDQERGEKLFF. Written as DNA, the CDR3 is TGTGCCACCAGCAGAGATCAAGAGCGTGGCGAAAAACTGTTTTTT.

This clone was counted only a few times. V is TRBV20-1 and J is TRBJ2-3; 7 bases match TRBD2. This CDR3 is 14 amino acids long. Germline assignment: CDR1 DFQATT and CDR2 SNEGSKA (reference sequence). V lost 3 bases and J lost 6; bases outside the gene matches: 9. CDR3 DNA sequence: TGCAGTGCTAGTATTCGGGAGGTCAGGGATACGCAGTATTTT. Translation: CSASIREVRDTQYF.